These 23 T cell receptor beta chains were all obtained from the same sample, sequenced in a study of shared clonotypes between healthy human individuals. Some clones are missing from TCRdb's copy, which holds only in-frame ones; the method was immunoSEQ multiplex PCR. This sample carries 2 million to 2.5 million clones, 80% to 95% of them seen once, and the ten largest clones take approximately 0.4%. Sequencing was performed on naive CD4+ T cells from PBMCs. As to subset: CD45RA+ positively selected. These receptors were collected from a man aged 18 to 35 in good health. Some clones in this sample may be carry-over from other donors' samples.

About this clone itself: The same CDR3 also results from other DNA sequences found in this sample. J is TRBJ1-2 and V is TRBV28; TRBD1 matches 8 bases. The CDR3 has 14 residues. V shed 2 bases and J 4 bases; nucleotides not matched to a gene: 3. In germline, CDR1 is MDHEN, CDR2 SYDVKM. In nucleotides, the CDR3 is TGTGCCAGCAGTTTAGCGGACAGGGTCTATGGCTACACCTTC. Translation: CASSLADRVYGYTF.

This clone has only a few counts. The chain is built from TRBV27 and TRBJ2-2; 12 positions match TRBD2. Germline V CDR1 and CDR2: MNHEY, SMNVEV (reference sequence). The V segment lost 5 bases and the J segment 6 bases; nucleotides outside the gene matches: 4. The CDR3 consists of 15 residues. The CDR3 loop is CASSTRLAGAGELFF. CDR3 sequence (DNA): TGTGCCAGCAGTACCCGACTAGCGGGGGCCGGGGAGCTGTTTTTT.

The CDR3 sequence: CAISVPGQRSSYEQYF. CDR3 DNA: TGTGCCATCAGTGTCCCGGGACAGCGCTCTTCCTACGAGCAGTACTTC. The chain couples TRBV10-3 to TRBJ2-7, with TRBD1 identical over 7 bases. This CDR3 is built from 16 residues. Trimming removed 4 bases from V and 1 base from J; junction bases left unmatched: 10. Germline V gene sequence: CDR1 ENHRY, CDR2 SYGVKD.

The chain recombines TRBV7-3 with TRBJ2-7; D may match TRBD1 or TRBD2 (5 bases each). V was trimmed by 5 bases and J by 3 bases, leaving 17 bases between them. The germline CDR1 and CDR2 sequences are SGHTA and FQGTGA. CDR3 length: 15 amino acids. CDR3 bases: TGTGCCAGCAGCCGTACCCAATCGAGGGGCTACGAGCAGTACTTC. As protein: CASSRTQSRGYEQYF.

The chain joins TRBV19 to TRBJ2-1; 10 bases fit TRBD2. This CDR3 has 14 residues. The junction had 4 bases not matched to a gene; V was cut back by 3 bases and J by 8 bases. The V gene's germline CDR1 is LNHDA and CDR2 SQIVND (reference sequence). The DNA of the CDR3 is TGTGCCAGTAGTATTGGGCTAGCGGGAGATGAGCAGTTCTTC. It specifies CASSIGLAGDEQFF.

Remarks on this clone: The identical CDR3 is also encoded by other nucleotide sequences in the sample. CDR3 sequence: CASIDRSGANVLTF. The CDR3 bases are TGTGCCAGTATCGATCGCTCTGGGGCCAACGTCCTGACTTTC. The chain has TRBV19 and TRBJ2-6; no clear D gene. V dropped 7 bases and J dropped 0 bases, with 7 bases sitting between them. Germline-derived CDR1 and CDR2 are LNHDA and SQIVND (reference sequence). This CDR3 spans 14 amino acids.

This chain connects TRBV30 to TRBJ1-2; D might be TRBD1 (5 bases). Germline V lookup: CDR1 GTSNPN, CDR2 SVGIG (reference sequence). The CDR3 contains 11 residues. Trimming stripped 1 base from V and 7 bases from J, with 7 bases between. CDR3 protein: CAWSGGAGYTF. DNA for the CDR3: TGTGCCTGGAGTGGAGGGGCTGGCTACACCTTC.

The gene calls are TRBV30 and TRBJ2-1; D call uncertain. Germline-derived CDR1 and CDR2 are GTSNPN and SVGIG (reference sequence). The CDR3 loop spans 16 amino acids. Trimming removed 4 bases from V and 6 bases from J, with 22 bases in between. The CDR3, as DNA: TGTGCCTGGACCTTGTACCGGCCGCCGACCGGCAATGAGCAGTTCTTC. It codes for CAWTLYRPPTGNEQFF.

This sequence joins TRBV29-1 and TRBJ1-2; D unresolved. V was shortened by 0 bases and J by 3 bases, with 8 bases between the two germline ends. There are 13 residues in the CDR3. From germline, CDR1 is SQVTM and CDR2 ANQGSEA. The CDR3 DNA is TGCAGCGTTGAAGAAGGGAGCGACTATGGCTACACCTTC. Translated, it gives CSVEEGSDYGYTF.

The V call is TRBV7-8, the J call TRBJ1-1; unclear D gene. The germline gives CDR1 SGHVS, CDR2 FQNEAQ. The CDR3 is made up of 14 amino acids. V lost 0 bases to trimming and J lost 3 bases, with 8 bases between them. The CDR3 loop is CASSLATGYTEAFF. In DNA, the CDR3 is TGTGCCAGCAGCTTAGCAACGGGATACACTGAAGCTTTCTTT. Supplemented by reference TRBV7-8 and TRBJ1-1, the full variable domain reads GAGVSQSPRYKVAKRGQDVALRCDPISGHVSLFWYQQALGQGPEFLTYFQNEAQLDKSGLPSDRFFAERPEGSVSTLKIQRTQQEDSAVYLCASSLATGYTEAFFGQGTRLTVV.

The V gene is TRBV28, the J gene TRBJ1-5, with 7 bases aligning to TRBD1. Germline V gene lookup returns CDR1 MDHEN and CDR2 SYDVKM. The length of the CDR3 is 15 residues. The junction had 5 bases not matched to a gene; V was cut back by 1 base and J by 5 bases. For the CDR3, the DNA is TGTGCCAGCAGTTTATTATCAGGGGGGGATCAGCCCCAGCATTTT. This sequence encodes CASSLLSGGDQPQHF.

The CDR3 is CASSEDVTLREFF. The CDR3 bases are TGTGCCAGCAGCGAGGACGTGACCCTACGTGAGTTCTTC. This chain joins TRBV7-9 and TRBJ2-1; D not certain. Trimming took off 5 bases at V and 14 bases at J, with 19 bases between the two ends. The germline V gene encodes CDR1 SEHNR and CDR2 FQNEAQ (reference sequence). CDR3 length: 13 amino acids.

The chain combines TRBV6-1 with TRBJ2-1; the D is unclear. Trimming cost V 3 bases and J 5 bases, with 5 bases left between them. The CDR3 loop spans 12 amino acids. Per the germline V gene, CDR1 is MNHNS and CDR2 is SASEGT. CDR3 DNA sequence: TGTGCCAGCAGTGACCCAGACAATGAGCAGTTCTTC. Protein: CASSDPDNEQFF.

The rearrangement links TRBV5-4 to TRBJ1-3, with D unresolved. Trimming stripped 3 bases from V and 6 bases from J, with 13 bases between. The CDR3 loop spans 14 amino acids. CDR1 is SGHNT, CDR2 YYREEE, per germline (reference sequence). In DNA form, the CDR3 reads TGTGCCAGCAGCTACGGCCCTGGGGAAAACACCATATATTTT. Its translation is CASSYGPGENTIYF. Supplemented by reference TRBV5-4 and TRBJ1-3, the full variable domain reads ETGVTQSPTHLIKTRGQQVTLRCSSQSGHNTVSWYQQALGQGPQFIFQYYREEENGRGNFPPRFSGLQFPNYSSELNVNALELDDSALYLCASSYGPGENTIYFGEGSWLTVV.

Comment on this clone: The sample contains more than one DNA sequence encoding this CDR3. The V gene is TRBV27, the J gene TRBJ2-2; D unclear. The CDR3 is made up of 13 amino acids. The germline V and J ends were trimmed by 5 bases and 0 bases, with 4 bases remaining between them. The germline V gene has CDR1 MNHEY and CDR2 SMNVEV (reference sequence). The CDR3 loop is CASSRSNTGELFF. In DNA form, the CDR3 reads TGTGCCAGCAGTCGATCGAACACCGGGGAGCTGTTTTTT.

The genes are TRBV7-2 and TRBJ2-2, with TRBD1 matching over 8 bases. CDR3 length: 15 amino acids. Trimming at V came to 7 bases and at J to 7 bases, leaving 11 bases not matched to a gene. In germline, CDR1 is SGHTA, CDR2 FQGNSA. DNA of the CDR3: TGTGCCAGCAACGACAGGGGTAGGGGAGGCGGGGAGCTGTTTTTT. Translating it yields CASNDRGRGGGELFF.

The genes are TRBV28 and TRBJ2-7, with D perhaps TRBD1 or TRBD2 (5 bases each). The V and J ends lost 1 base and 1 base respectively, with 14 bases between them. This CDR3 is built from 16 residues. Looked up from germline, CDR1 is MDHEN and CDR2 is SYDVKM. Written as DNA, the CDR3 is TGTGCCAGCAGTTTATTTGGGTCGGGACGGTCCTACGAGCAGTACTTC. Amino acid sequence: CASSLFGSGRSYEQYF. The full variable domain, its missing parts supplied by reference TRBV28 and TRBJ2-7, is DVKVTQSSRYLVKRTGEKVFLECVQDMDHENMFWYRQDPGLGLRLIYFSYDVKMKEKGDIPEGYSVSREKKERFSLILESASTNQTSMYLCASSLFGSGRSYEQYFGPGTRLTVT.

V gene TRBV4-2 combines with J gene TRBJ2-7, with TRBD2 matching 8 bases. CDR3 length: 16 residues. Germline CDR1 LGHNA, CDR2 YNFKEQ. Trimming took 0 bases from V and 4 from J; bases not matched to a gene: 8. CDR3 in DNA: TGTGCCAGCAGCCAAGATTTAAGCGGGAGAGGGTACGAGCAGTACTTC. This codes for CASSQDLSGRGYEQYF.

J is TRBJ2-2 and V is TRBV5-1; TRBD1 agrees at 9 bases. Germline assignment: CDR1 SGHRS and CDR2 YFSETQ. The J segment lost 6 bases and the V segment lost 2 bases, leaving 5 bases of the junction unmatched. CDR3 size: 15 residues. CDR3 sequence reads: CASSFVDRGSGELFF. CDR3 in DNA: TGCGCCAGCAGCTTCGTGGACAGGGGTTCCGGGGAGCTGTTTTTT.

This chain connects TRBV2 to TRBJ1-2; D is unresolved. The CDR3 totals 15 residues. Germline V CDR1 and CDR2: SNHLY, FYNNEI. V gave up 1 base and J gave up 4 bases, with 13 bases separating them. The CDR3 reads CASSEESGFSYGYTF. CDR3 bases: TGTGCCAGCAGTGAAGAATCGGGTTTTAGCTATGGCTACACCTTC.

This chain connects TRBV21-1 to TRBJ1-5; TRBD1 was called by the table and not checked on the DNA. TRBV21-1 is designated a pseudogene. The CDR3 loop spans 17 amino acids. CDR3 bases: TGTGCCAGCAGCAAAATCGGACAGGGGCTGGCCGGTCAGCCCCAGCATTTT. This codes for CASSKIGQGLAGQPQHF.

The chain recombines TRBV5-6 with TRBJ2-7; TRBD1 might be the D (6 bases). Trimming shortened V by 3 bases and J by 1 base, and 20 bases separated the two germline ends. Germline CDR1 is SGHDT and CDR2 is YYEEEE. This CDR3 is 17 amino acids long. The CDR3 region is CASSSPYRDHQSYEQYF. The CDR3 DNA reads TGTGCCAGCAGCTCCCCGTACAGGGATCACCAATCCTACGAGCAGTACTTC.

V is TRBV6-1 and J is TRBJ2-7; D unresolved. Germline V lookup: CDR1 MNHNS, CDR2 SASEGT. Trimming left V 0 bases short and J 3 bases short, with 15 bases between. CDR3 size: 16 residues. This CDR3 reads CASSEAVSTTIYEQYF. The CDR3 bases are TGTGCCAGCAGTGAAGCGGTCAGCACGACAATCTACGAGCAGTACTTC.